These T cell receptor beta chains were read from a single sample in a study of blood T cell repertoires in COVID-19. This table comes from immunoSEQ multiplex PCR, and its TCRdb copy is limited to in-frame clones, with some not included. In the table there are about 210,000 clones, approximately 91% of which are singletons. Sequencing was done on a sample of peripheral blood. The receptors were gathered from a man in his forties with acute or convalescent COVID-19. The CDR3 runs from the conserved cysteine through the conserved F or W.

V gene: TRBV15; CDR3 length: 14; CDR3 protein: CATSREGQGSEQFF
V gene: TRBV7-9; CDR3 length: 16; CDR3 protein: CASSLDGQGGNYGYTF
V gene: TRBV5-1; CDR3 length: 15; CDR3 protein: CASSLPLTGSYEQYF
V gene: TRBV19; CDR3 length: 15; CDR3 protein: CASSILSTGTGEQYF
V gene: TRBV18; CDR3 length: 13; CDR3 protein: CAGTSGYQETQYF
V gene: TRBV3-1/TRBV3-2; CDR3 length: 12; CDR3 protein: CASSQERGEQYF
V gene: TRBV18; CDR3 length: 16; CDR3 protein: CASSPASGGAGNEQFF
V gene: TRBV6-1; CDR3 length: 16; CDR3 protein: CASSGGGEGLGTEAFF
V gene: TRBV10-3; CDR3 length: 15; CDR3 protein: CAISESGDSYNEQFF
V gene: TRBV7-2; CDR3 length: 19; CDR3 protein: CASSSGLAGGPPRSYEQYF
V gene: TRBV9; CDR3 length: 13; CDR3 protein: CASSGTSRNEQYF
V gene: TRBV6-6; CDR3 length: 15; CDR3 protein: CASSYADRGGSPLHF
V gene: TRBV30; CDR3 length: 15; CDR3 protein: CAWSPGTGNNEKLFF
V gene: TRBV4-2; CDR3 length: 16; CDR3 protein: CASSQDRGGGNQPQHF
V gene: TRBV18; CDR3 length: 15; CDR3 protein: CASSPGTAQNYGYTF
V gene: TRBV19; CDR3 length: 13; CDR3 protein: CASTLRRNTEAFF
V gene: TRBV7-9; CDR3 length: 15; CDR3 protein: CASSHKVGTNEKLFF
V gene: TRBV29-1; CDR3 length: 12; CDR3 protein: CSVNGQNYGYTF
V gene: TRBV27; CDR3 length: 12; CDR3 protein: CASSSSGAGYTF
V gene: TRBV7-9; CDR3 length: 16; CDR3 protein: CASKLSGGISYNEQFF
V gene: TRBV3-1/TRBV3-2; CDR3 length: 15; CDR3 protein: CASSGTSEGSDTQYF
V gene: TRBV11-2; CDR3 length: 15; CDR3 protein: CASSPTGVKGNTIYF
V gene: TRBV7-9; CDR3 length: 14; CDR3 protein: CASSLVQGAGEQYF
V gene: TRBV11-2; CDR3 length: 19; CDR3 protein: CASSPEPTGRLVGANVLTF
V gene: TRBV4-2; CDR3 length: 16; CDR3 protein: CASSHAQGTSGNTIYF
V gene: TRBV6-5; CDR3 length: 14; CDR3 protein: CASSYDRDRGTQYF
V gene: TRBV7-2; CDR3 length: 14; CDR3 protein: CASSPRTGATEAFF
V gene: TRBV7-9; CDR3 length: 14; CDR3 protein: CASSLMGENSPLHF